Here is one TCR beta chain with its context. Antigen specificity is unknown. Sequenced by immunoSEQ multiplex PCR; TCRdb stores in-frame clones only, minus some. Of fewer than 55,000 clones in the sample, about 90% were seen once. Each patient experienced a relapse that followed autologous stem cell transplantation, and brentuximab vedotin exposure varied. V was clipped by 0 bases and J by 5 bases; unmatched bases: 12. The CDR3 covers 18 residues. This record comes from a study of PD-1 blockade in classical Hodgkin lymphoma. General study findings and limits: The origin of the repertoire differences remains undefined, with disease activity or prior therapy as possible causes.

The chain has TRBV23-1 and TRBJ2-2, with 7 bases that match TRBD2. TRBV23-1 is an open reading frame, and its role is uncertain. The specimen comprised peripheral blood mononuclear cells (PBMCs), sampled at baseline. This receptor was obtained from a human donor with classical Hodgkin lymphoma. Written as DNA, the CDR3 is TGCGCCAGCAGTCAATCGCGAGCTAGCGGTCGGATTACCGGGGAGCTGTTTTTT. The encoded protein is CASSQSRASGRITGELFF.